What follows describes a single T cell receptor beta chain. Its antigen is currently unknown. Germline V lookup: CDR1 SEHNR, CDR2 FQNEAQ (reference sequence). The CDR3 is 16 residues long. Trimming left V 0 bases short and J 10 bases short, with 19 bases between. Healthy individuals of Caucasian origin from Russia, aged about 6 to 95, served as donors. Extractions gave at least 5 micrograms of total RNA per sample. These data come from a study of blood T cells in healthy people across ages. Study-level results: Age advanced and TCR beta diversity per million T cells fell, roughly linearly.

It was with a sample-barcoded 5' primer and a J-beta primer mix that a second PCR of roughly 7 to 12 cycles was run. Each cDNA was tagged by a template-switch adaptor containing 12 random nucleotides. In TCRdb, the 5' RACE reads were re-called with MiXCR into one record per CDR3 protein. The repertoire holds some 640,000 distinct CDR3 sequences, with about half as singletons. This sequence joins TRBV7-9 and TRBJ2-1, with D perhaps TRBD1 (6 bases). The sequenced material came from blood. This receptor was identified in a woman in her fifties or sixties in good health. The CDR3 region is CASSLAERDKAYEQFF. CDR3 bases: TGTGCCAGCAGCTTAGCGGAGAGGGACAAAGCCTACGAGCAGTTCTTC. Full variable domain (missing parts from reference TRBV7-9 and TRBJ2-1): DTGVSQNPRHKITKRGQNVTFRCDPISEHNRLYWYRQTLGQGPEFLTYFQNEAQLEKSRLLSDRFSAERPKGSFSTLEIQRTEQGDSAMYLCASSLAERDKAYEQFFGPGTRLTVL.